This TCR beta chain was recovered during a study of spatial heterogeneity in lung cancer (dated by TCRdb to the late 2010s). Concerning the study at large: Samples were obtained from fewer than 80 patients with early-stage, untreated non-small cell lung cancer from the lung TRACERx cohort. Follow-up PBMC samples were sequenced whenever available, with a median time to follow-up of roughly 26 months after resection. More beta-chain than alpha-chain transcripts were consistently detected, likely reflecting higher beta-chain transcript abundance. In the raw uncorrected reads, each unique combination of TCR and UMI appeared on average more than ten times. The study quantitatively compared TCR alpha and beta repertoires across multiple tumor regions, matched nontumor lung and blood in non-small cell lung cancer. Nonsynonymous mutation counts, determined by whole-exome sequencing of tumor tissue, were related to TCR repertoire features. At surgery, both alpha and beta chains were TCR-sequenced in fewer than 250 tumor regions, about 64 matched nontumor lung samples and over 50 PBMC samples.

The sample holds a few counts of this clonotype. Its recognized antigen is unknown. No base-level quality is on record; no much larger clone is a single base apart. The sample's time point, from its label and the paper: blood at routine non-recurrence follow-up after resection. Without any cell sorting, TCR sequencing was performed on whole RNA extracted either from tumor and nontumor lung tissue or from cryopreserved PBMC samples. Only patients for whom sufficient RNA was available from at least two tumor regions were selected for TCR sequencing. Here is what the overall study found, with its caveats: Confirming at a functional level the hypothesis that regional TCRs recognize regional mutations was considered to require additional single-cell paired TCR alpha and beta sequencing. Ubiquitous expanded tumor TCRs were found in blood more often at tumor resection than at routine follow-up. Only 14 patients were included in the comparisons of baseline and follow-up blood repertoires.

Relative to germline, V is 2 bases shorter and J is 0 bases shorter, with 12 bases between their ends. The CDR1 and CDR2 encoded by the germline V gene are SGHTS and YDEGEE. The CDR3 holds 16 amino acids from the cysteine to the phenylalanine. Here the CDR3 DNA is all that survives: 48 bases in frame from base 1. The method was 5' RACE. Instrument on record: NextSeq 500. To allow correction of PCR and sequencing errors, the TCR library protocol tagged every TCR cDNA molecule with a unique molecular identifier. The study's own analysis went as follows. Decombinator tools were used for TCR identification, UMI-based error correction and CDR3 extraction. TCRs above a frequency of 2 per 1,000, corresponding to the top 1% of the tumor frequency distribution, were defined as expanded. Rényi diversity was computed with the R vegan package after subsampling each repertoire 100 times to 5,000 TCRs. CDR3 similarity networks were built from amino acid triplet string-kernel similarity, with CDR3s being connected when pairwise similarity was above 0.82. TCRdb ran its own pipeline on the public reads, namely fastp trimming at Q25 and MiXCR clone calling, and kept in-frame beta chains. Each entry merges the rows of one CDR3 protein and shows their most common DNA and genes. TCRdb's processing, not the study's, gives the V and J calls here. The sample yields around 29,000 distinct CDR3 sequences; about 10% were counted once. The leading ten clones occupy 25% to 35% of the sample.

The clonotype was recovered from a female donor with early-stage non-small cell lung cancer. The sequencing here drew on PBMCs, taken at follow-up. This sequence uses TRBV5-8 and TRBJ1-5; TRBD1 is a weak D gene call, 6 bases matching. At the DNA level, the sequence is TGTGCCAGCAGCTTTTTGGACAGACATAGCAATCAGCCCCAGCATTTT. It translates as CASSFLDRHSNQPQHF.